This T cell receptor (beta chain) stems from a study of shared clonotypes between healthy human individuals. The authors divided CD4+ cells into CD45RA+ naive and CD45RA-negative memory subsets. With regard to this clone: What it binds is not known. Other nucleotide sequences in the sample specify the same CDR3.

Some clones are missing from TCRdb's copy, which holds only in-frame ones; the method was immunoSEQ multiplex PCR. This table has over a million clones, more than 65% appearing once. Trimming stripped 0 bases from V and 1 base from J, with 12 bases between. CDR3 size: 17 residues. The germline V gene encodes CDR1 LNHNV and CDR2 YYDKDF (reference sequence). Study outcomes and limitations: The low donor count limited represented genetic and exposure-history diversity. Relative to clonotypes present in all four donors, those not shared had lower generation probabilities.

The source is a man younger than 35 in good health. This chain connects TRBV15 to TRBJ2-2; the D is unclear. The sample consisted of memory CD4+ T cells sorted from blood. Subset in this sample: CD45RA-negative fraction. DNA for the CDR3: TGTGCCACCAGCAGAGATCTCGTCACTCTGAACACCGGGGAGCTGTTTTTT. Translating it yields CATSRDLVTLNTGELFF.